The 22 T cell receptor beta chains in this list originate from one sample, sequenced in a study of CD8+CD57+ T cells in acquired aplastic anemia. Using genomic DNA as the template, TCR beta VDJ and CDR3 profiling was carried out. TCRdb re-derived calls from the reads in MiXCR, one entry per CDR3 protein. The sample records just over 150,000 distinct CDR3 sequences, 45% to 55% being singletons. Only patients with CD8+CD57+ cell expansion on flow cytometry were chosen for sequencing. The specimen was sorted CD4+, CD8+, or CD8+CD57+ T cells (not recorded which) from PBMCs. The receptors shown here come from a human donor with aplastic anemia.

CDR3 residues: CASTSTGGTGNTIYF. Written as DNA, the CDR3 is TGTGCCAGTACGAGCACAGGGGGTACAGGAAACACCATATATTTT. This sequence joins TRBV19 and TRBJ1-3; 8 bases map to TRBD1. The CDR3 extends over 15 amino acids. CDR1 is LNHDA and CDR2 is SQIVND in the germline V gene (reference sequence). J lost 4 bases, V lost 7 bases, and 9 bases had no gene match. The full variable domain, its missing parts supplied by reference TRBV19 and TRBJ1-3, is DGGITQSPKYLFRKEGQNVTLSCEQNLNHDAMYWYRQDPGQGLRLIYYSQIVNDFQKGDIAEGYSVSREKKESFPLTVTSAQKNPTAFYLCASTSTGGTGNTIYFGEGSWLTVV.

This chain joins TRBV5-1 and TRBJ1-1; TRBD1 matches 7 bases. V lost 3 bases, J lost 1 base, and 9 bases stayed unmatched. From germline, CDR1 is SGHRS and CDR2 YFSETQ. This CDR3 has 16 residues. CDR3 nucleotides: TGCGCCAGCAGCTGGGGCCACGGGACAGCGAACACTGAAGCTTTCTTT. This encodes CASSWGHGTANTEAFF.

Ten or more counts support this clonotype. The gene calls are TRBV24-1 and TRBJ2-3; D gene unclear. The CDR3 spans 16 residues. V lost 0 bases and J lost 1, with 10 bases in between. Germline CDR1 is KGHDR and CDR2 is SFDVKD. The CDR3 sequence is CATSDLRSEGTDTQYF. The CDR3 region has the DNA TGTGCCACCAGTGATTTGCGGTCCGAGGGCACAGATACGCAGTATTTT.

The V gene is TRBV20-1, the J gene TRBJ2-7; the match to TRBD1 covers 10 bases. Germline-derived CDR1 and CDR2 are DFQATT and SNEGSKA (reference sequence). CDR3 length: 16 amino acids. Trimming cost V 3 bases and J 1 base; bases outside gene matches: 9. CDR3 in amino acids: CSARGLDRGISYEQYF. The CDR3 nucleotides read TGCAGTGCTAGGGGATTGGACAGGGGGATTTCCTACGAGCAGTACTTC.

This clonotype was seen many times. The rearrangement uses TRBV12-3 or TRBV12-4 and TRBJ2-3; 8 nucleotides line up with TRBD1. With 6 bases clipped from V and 1 base from J, the junction kept 15 bases outside the gene matches. CDR3 length: 18 amino acids. CDR3 protein: CASRSPPGTGYGTDTQYF. The CDR3 region has the DNA TGTGCCAGCAGATCTCCTCCCGGGACAGGTTATGGCACAGATACGCAGTATTTT.

This clonotype came up many times. The rearrangement joins TRBV6-1 to TRBJ2-2; D ambiguous. Germline V CDR1 and CDR2: MNHNS, SASEGT. Trimming pared 1 base from V and 0 bases from J, leaving 9 bases between. The CDR3 is 16 amino acids. CDR3: CASSEVPGPNTGELFF. The CDR3 coding sequence is TGTGCCAGCAGTGAAGTTCCAGGCCCGAACACCGGGGAGCTGTTTTTT.

This clonotype was counted many times. V usage is TRBV29-1 and J usage is TRBJ1-3; 10 positions agree with TRBD1. This CDR3 spans 18 amino acids. V lost 0 bases to trimming and J lost 0 bases; unmatched junction nucleotides: 8. Germline V gene sequence: CDR1 SQVTM, CDR2 ANQGSEA. Here the CDR3 DNA reads TGCAGCGTTGAAGATCCCCGGGACAGGGGCTACTCTGGAAACACCATATATTTT. This encodes CSVEDPRDRGYSGNTIYF.

The rearrangement uses TRBV2 and TRBJ2-7; D is unresolved. Germline CDR1 SNHLY, CDR2 FYNNEI. There are 13 residues in the CDR3. Trimming took 1 base from V and 5 from J, leaving 9 bases between them. The CDR3 nucleotides are TGTGCCAGCAGTGAAGGACTCGCAAACGAGCAGTACTTC. This translates into CASSEGLANEQYF.

V and J are TRBV6-2 or TRBV6-3 and TRBJ2-3; D is uncertain. There are 19 residues in the CDR3. V lost 2 bases and J lost 0, with 21 bases in between. Germline V lookup: CDR1 MNHEY, CDR2 SVGEGT. The CDR3 DNA reads TGTGCCAGCAGTTACGTGGTTGGGCTACAACAATTAAGCACAGATACGCAGTATTTT. The encoded protein is CASSYVVGLQQLSTDTQYF.

Many counts were recorded for this clonotype. The genes are TRBV7-9 and TRBJ2-7; 7 positions match TRBD2. CDR3 length: 14 residues. V was clipped by 0 bases and J by 5 bases; unmatched bases: 4. From germline, CDR1 is SEHNR and CDR2 FQNEAQ (reference sequence). CDR3 nucleotides: TGTGCCAGCAGCTTAGCAGAGCGGGGCCACGAGCAGTACTTC. Encoded protein: CASSLAERGHEQYF.

A word on this clonotype: Since a much larger clone is just one base distant, this may be a read error. CDR3 coding DNA: TGTGCCAGCAGTTTCCCCCCTAGCGGGAGTCACTACGAGCAGTACTTC. Translation gives CASSFPPSGSHYEQYF. V usage is TRBV11-1 and J usage is TRBJ2-7, with 10 bases aligning to TRBD2. The CDR3 runs 16 residues. CDR1 and CDR2 (germline): SGHAT, FQDESV (reference sequence). V lost 6 bases to trimming and J lost 3 bases; unmatched junction nucleotides: 11.

The chain has TRBV15 and TRBJ2-2; D is uncertain. The germline V gene encodes CDR1 LNHNV and CDR2 YYDKDF (reference sequence). The germline V and J ends were trimmed by 6 bases and 3 bases, with 14 bases remaining between them. The CDR3 contains 15 residues. The CDR3 reads CATRGKEKHTGELFF. CDR3 in DNA: TGTGCCACCAGAGGAAAGGAGAAGCACACCGGGGAGCTGTTTTTT.

Remarks on this clonotype: A much larger clone lies a single base off, so this may be a read error. This chain joins TRBV2 and TRBJ1-1, with 8 bases aligning to TRBD1. Germline CDR1 is SNHLY and CDR2 is FYNNEI. There are 14 residues in the CDR3. The CDR3 sequence: CASSDPQGDTEALF. In DNA, the CDR3 is TGTGCCAGCAGTGACCCACAGGGGGACACTGAAGCTCTCTTT. The complete variable domain, with remaining parts taken from reference TRBV2 and TRBJ1-1, reads EPEVTQTPSHQVTQMGQEVILRCVPISNHLYFYWYRQILGQKVEFLVSFYNNEISEKSEIFDDQFSVERPDGSNFTLKIRSTKLEDSAMYFCASSDPQGDTEALFGQGTRLTVV.

The genes are TRBV20-1 and TRBJ2-5; D unclear. Germline values: CDR1 DFQATT, CDR2 SNEGSKA (reference sequence). The CDR3 loop spans 12 amino acids. The ends were cut back, 6 bases at V and 0 bases at J, with 8 bases in the middle. In DNA, the CDR3 is TGCAGTGCCGCCACAGACCAAGAGACCCAGTACTTC. Its protein product is CSAATDQETQYF.

This clonotype was counted a single time. This may be a read error, as it is one base from a much larger clone. This chain uses TRBV11-3 with TRBJ2-7, with D maybe TRBD2 (6 bases). Germline V lookup: CDR1 SGHNT, CDR2 YENEEA. With 5 bases removed from V and 0 bases from J, the gap between germline ends came to 11 bases. The CDR3 loop spans 14 amino acids. This chain's CDR3 is CASSPGDGSYEQYF. The CDR3 region has the DNA TGTGCCAGCAGCCCGGGGGACGGCTCCTACGAGCAGTACTTC.

The V and J genes are TRBV11-1 and TRBJ1-2; no definite D call. The germline V and J ends were trimmed by 0 bases and 10 bases, with 15 bases remaining between them. Germline V gene data show CDR1 as SGHAT and CDR2 as FQDESV (reference sequence). CDR3 length: 14 amino acids. The CDR3 DNA reads as TGTGCCAGCAGCTTAGCGTCCCTAGAAGAGGACTACACCTTC. It specifies CASSLASLEEDYTF. Drawing the rest from reference TRBV11-1 and TRBJ1-2, the complete variable domain is EAEVAQSPRYKITEKSQAVAFWCDPISGHATLYWYRQILGQGPELLVQFQDESVVDDSQLPKDRFSAERLKGVDSTLKIQPAELGDSAMYLCASSLASLEEDYTFGSGTRLTVV.

This clonotype was recorded at least ten times. The rearrangement links TRBV11-2 to TRBJ2-3; the D is unclear. V was pared by 2 bases and J by 0 bases, with 18 bases between. Per germline, CDR1 SGHAT and CDR2 FQNNGV. This CDR3 has 18 residues. CDR3 sequence reads: CASSLYPLRWGSTDTQYF. In DNA form, the CDR3 reads TGTGCCAGCAGCTTATATCCCCTCCGGTGGGGAAGCACAGATACGCAGTATTTT. The variable domain in full, with the rest retrieved from reference TRBV11-2 and TRBJ2-3, is EAGVAQSPRYKIIEKRQSVAFWCNPISGHATLYWYQQILGQGPKLLIQFQNNGVVDDSQLPKDRFSAERLKGVDSTLKIQPAKLEDSAVYLCASSLYPLRWGSTDTQYFGPGTRLTVL.

The chain employs TRBV29-1 and TRBJ2-3, with D perhaps given as TRBD1 or TRBD2 (5 bases each). CDR3 size: 12 residues. Germline CDR1 SQVTM, CDR2 ANQGSEA. Trimming stripped 0 bases from V and 8 bases from J, with 9 bases between. The CDR3 reads CSVEDGGGTQYF. The CDR3 DNA sequence: TGCAGCGTTGAAGATGGGGGTGGTACGCAGTATTTT.

This clonotype was recorded at least ten times. The CDR3 sequence is CASRRLAGGTDTQYF. The CDR3 nucleotides read TGTGCCAGCAGACGACTAGCGGGAGGGACAGATACGCAGTATTTT. This rearrangement joins TRBV7-9 to TRBJ2-3; 14 bases are a match to TRBD2. Germline V CDR1 and CDR2: SEHNR, FQNEAQ (reference sequence). The length of the CDR3 is 15 residues. The V gene end was trimmed by 6 bases and the J gene end by 3 bases; junction bases not matched to a gene: 2.

Points on this clonotype: Possible read error: a much larger clone is one base away. This sequence joins TRBV6-1 and TRBJ2-7; the D gene could be TRBD1 or TRBD2 (5 bases each). In germline, CDR1 is MNHNS, CDR2 SASEGT. The CDR3 loop spans 14 amino acids. V was shortened by 3 bases and J by 0 bases, with 9 bases between the two germline ends. CDR3 sequence reads: CASSETGLSYEQYF. DNA of the CDR3: TGTGCCAGCAGTGAGACGGGGCTCTCCTACGAGCAGTACTTC.

This clonotype was seen many times. This chain links TRBV19 with TRBJ1-2, with a tentative D call TRBD1 (5 bases). The CDR3 consists of 13 residues. Germline CDR1 LNHDA, CDR2 SQIVND (reference sequence). The V gene lost 6 bases and the J gene lost 5 bases, with 13 bases spanning the gap. Here the CDR3 DNA reads TGTGCCAGTAGCAAACTGGGGGGGTATGGCTACACCTTC. Protein: CASSKLGGYGYTF.

The chain combines TRBV5-1 with TRBJ2-1, with TRBD2 as a possible D gene (5 bases). The germline CDR1 and CDR2 sequences are SGHRS and YFSETQ. V was pared by 1 base and J by 5 bases, with 19 bases between. This CDR3 is 17 amino acids long. CDR3 bases: TGCGCCAGCAGCTTGCGGATACCGGGGAGTCCGGACAATGAGCAGTTCTTC. Translation: CASSLRIPGSPDNEQFF.